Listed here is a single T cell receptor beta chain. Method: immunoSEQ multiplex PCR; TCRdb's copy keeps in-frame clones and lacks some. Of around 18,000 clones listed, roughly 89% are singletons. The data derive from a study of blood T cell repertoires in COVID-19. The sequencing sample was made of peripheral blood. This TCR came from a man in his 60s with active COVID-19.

The CDR3 DNA sequence: TGTGCCAGCAGCTTGGCGGGGGGGGGCTATGGCGAGCAGTACTTC. This codes for CASSLAGGGYGEQYF. The chain joins TRBV5-6 to TRBJ2-7, with 8 bases lining up with TRBD2. This CDR3 has 15 residues. Germline CDR1 SGHDT, CDR2 YYEEEE. Trimming took 0 bases from V and 6 from J; bases not matched to a gene: 8.